A single sample gave rise to the 9 T cell receptor beta chains below, sequenced in a study of T cells in Graves' hyperthyroidism and ophthalmopathy (dated by TCRdb to between 2018 and 2020). Library generation was performed with multiplex PCR. TCRdb shows the sequencer as Illumina HiSeq 2000. The TCR beta CDR3 regions were amplified from the RNA transcripts. The first round of RT-PCR for the TCR CDR3 was performed with the HTBI primer set and the Qiagen OneStep RT-PCR kit. TCRdb itself trimmed the public reads at Q25 with fastp, ran MiXCR and retained productive beta chains. Rows merge per CDR3 protein into single entries with the most common DNA and genes. Within this sample are fewer than 400,000 distinct CDR3 sequences, with 20% to 25% of them counted one time only. Clones ranked in the top ten supply around four fifths of the sample. The sequenced sample consisted of blood. These receptors came from a man in his fifties with Graves' hyperthyroidism.

This rearrangement joins TRBV19 to TRBJ1-2; D possibly corresponds to TRBD1 (6 bases). The CDR3 consists of 15 residues. The ends were cut back, 5 bases at V and 4 bases at J, with 17 bases in the middle. Germline CDR1 and CDR2: LNHDA and SQIVND (reference sequence). As DNA, the CDR3 is TGTGCCAGTAGTCCCGGAGGGGGGTTGGGCTATGGCTACACCTTC. Translating it yields CASSPGGGLGYGYTF.

This clonotype has ten or more counts. V gene TRBV6-1 combines with J gene TRBJ2-5; 10 nucleotides agree with TRBD2. The CDR3 has 16 amino acids. Trimming removed 5 bases from V and 3 bases from J; junction bases left unmatched: 9. The germline V gene encodes CDR1 MNHNS and CDR2 SASEGT. The DNA of the CDR3 is TGTGCCAGCAGTCACAGGACTAGCGGAGTTAAAGAGACCCAGTACTTC. Its translation: CASSHRTSGVKETQYF.

This clonotype was seen many times. The chain employs TRBV7-9 and TRBJ1-1; the D is unclear. The length of the CDR3 is 14 residues. The V end lost 3 bases, the J end lost 0 bases, and 8 bases lay between the germline ends. Germline V gene lookup returns CDR1 SEHNR and CDR2 FQNEAQ (reference sequence). CDR3 region: CASSFAAMNTEAFF. As DNA, the CDR3 is TGTGCCAGCAGCTTCGCGGCCATGAACACTGAAGCTTTCTTT.

This rearrangement joins TRBV5-6 to TRBJ2-1; no firm D call. The CDR3 runs to 12 residues. The V end was cut by 3 bases, the J end by 8 bases, with 9 bases between. Germline V gene sequence: CDR1 SGHDT, CDR2 YYEEEE. The CDR3 reads CASSSSDHEQFF. CDR3 nucleotide sequence: TGTGCCAGCAGCTCCTCGGATCATGAGCAGTTCTTC.

This clonotype was seen only a few times. The chain has TRBV19 and TRBJ1-1; D perhaps matches TRBD1 (5 bases). V was shortened by 2 bases and J by 1 base, with 5 bases between the two germline ends. Germline loops: CDR1 LNHDA, CDR2 SQIVND (reference sequence). This CDR3 has 13 residues. CDR3 in amino acids: CASSITGNTEAFF. The CDR3 DNA reads TGTGCCAGTAGTATAACAGGGAACACTGAAGCTTTCTTT.

The chain uses TRBV7-9 and TRBJ1-2, with 12 bases aligning to TRBD1. CDR3 length: 17 amino acids. Trimming removed 5 bases from V and 7 bases from J; junction bases left unmatched: 14. The germline V gene has CDR1 SEHNR and CDR2 FQNEAQ (reference sequence). The CDR3 is CASSPRGGTGGVGGYTF. The CDR3 region has the DNA TGTGCCAGCAGCCCAAGAGGCGGGACAGGGGGCGTTGGTGGCTACACCTTC.

The V gene is TRBV3-1, the J gene TRBJ2-1; possibly TRBD2 for D (6 bases). Trimming left V 2 bases short and J 4 bases short, with 9 bases between. Germline CDR1 and CDR2: LGHDT and YNNKEL (reference sequence). The CDR3 totals 14 residues. In nucleotides, the CDR3 is TGTGCCAGCAGCCAACTAGGAGGGTACAATGAGCAGTTCTTC. It codes for CASSQLGGYNEQFF.

The J gene is TRBJ2-5, the V gene TRBV29-1; possible D gene TRBD1, 6 bases. V lost 5 bases to trimming and J lost 2 bases, with 9 bases between them. Germline V gene sequence: CDR1 SQVTM, CDR2 ANQGSEA. The CDR3 totals 12 residues. The CDR3 coding sequence is TGCAGCGTTTCCCAGGGGCAAGAGACCCAGTACTTC. Its protein is CSVSQGQETQYF.

This clonotype occurred a few times. The J gene is TRBJ1-1, the V gene TRBV11-2; D remains unclear. V shed 1 base and J shed 2 bases, with 8 bases lying between them. Germline-derived CDR1 and CDR2 are SGHAT and FQNNGV. The CDR3 has 14 residues. DNA for the CDR3: TGTGCCAGCAGCTTAGGGTCTCTCAACACTGAAGCTTTCTTT. Protein: CASSLGSLNTEAFF.